One sample yielded the 21 T cell receptor beta chains listed below, sequenced in a study of blood T cells in healthy people across ages (dated by TCRdb to between 2015 and 2017). Library method: 5' RACE. Sequenced using an Illumina HiSeq 2500. A second about 7 to 11 cycle PCR used a sample-barcoded 5' primer and a J-beta primer mix. TCRdb reworked the public reads: Q25 trimming with fastp, MiXCR clone assembly, productive beta chains retained. Identical CDR3 proteins give one entry, which carries the most common genes and DNA. Counted in this sample were about 670,000 distinct CDR3 sequences; over 40% of them appeared once. The ten largest clones represent about 30% of the sample. Material: blood. These receptors were obtained from an elderly man in good health.

CDR3 sequence: CASSRRTGFYEQYF. CDR3 DNA: TGTGCCAGCAGCCGGCGGACAGGGTTCTACGAGCAGTACTTC. The V and J genes are TRBV3-1 and TRBJ2-7; 8 bases are shared with TRBD1. This CDR3 spans 14 amino acids. The J segment lost 3 bases and the V segment lost 4 bases, leaving 5 bases of the junction unmatched. The germline CDR1 and CDR2 sequences are LGHDT and YNNKEL (reference sequence).

The chain is built from TRBV9 and TRBJ2-5; D is unclear. This CDR3 has 15 residues. Germline values: CDR1 SGDLS, CDR2 YYNGEE. Trimming took 0 bases from V and 0 from J, leaving 9 bases between them. The chain's CDR3 is CASSVEAEYQETQYF. CDR3 coding DNA: TGTGCCAGCAGCGTAGAGGCCGAGTACCAAGAGACCCAGTACTTC.

This clonotype has only a few counts. The V and J genes are TRBV6-2 or TRBV6-3 and TRBJ2-1; 13 nucleotides align to TRBD2. J gave up 9 bases and V 4 bases, and 6 bases lay outside the gene matches. Germline V gene sequence: CDR1 MNHEY, CDR2 SVGEGT. The CDR3 spans 15 residues. The CDR3 loop is CASSFWTSGSSEQFF. CDR3 bases: TGTGCCAGCAGTTTCTGGACTAGCGGGAGCAGTGAGCAGTTCTTC.

The chain carries TRBV4-3 and TRBJ1-5; D may be TRBD1 (5 bases). V was pared by 2 bases and J by 5 bases, with 13 bases between. This CDR3 spans 15 amino acids. Germline lookup yields CDR1 LGHNA and CDR2 YSLEER. This CDR3 reads CASSQKRDRYQPQHF. The CDR3 DNA reads TGCGCCAGCAGCCAAAAACGTGACAGATATCAGCCCCAGCATTTT.

The chain couples TRBV20-1 to TRBJ2-1; D is ambiguous. The CDR3 is 11 amino acids. Between the trimmed V and J ends, which lost 7 bases and 5 bases, there was a span of 9 bases. From germline, CDR1 is DFQATT and CDR2 SNEGSKA (reference sequence). CDR3 DNA: TGCAGTGGGATGGGGAACAATGAGCAGTTCTTC. Amino acid sequence: CSGMGNNEQFF.

This clonotype has a handful of counts. V usage is TRBV20-1 and J usage is TRBJ2-7; D is possibly TRBD2 (6 bases). CDR3 size: 13 residues. V lost 5 bases to trimming and J lost 2 bases, with 13 bases between them. Germline loops: CDR1 DFQATT, CDR2 SNEGSKA (reference sequence). The CDR3 DNA is TGCAGTGCTGGGGGGACTGTTCCCTACGAGCAGTACTTC. Translating gives CSAGGTVPYEQYF.

This clonotype was detected a few times. The chain uses TRBV7-9 and TRBJ2-1; no clear D. V was clipped by 3 bases and J by 3 bases, with 6 bases between them. CDR3 size: 13 residues. In germline, CDR1 is SEHNR, CDR2 FQNEAQ (reference sequence). CDR3 sequence: CASSLAIYNEQFF. CDR3 DNA sequence: TGTGCCAGCAGCTTGGCGATCTACAATGAGCAGTTCTTC.

Points on this clonotype: A much larger clone differs by one base, so this may be a read error. CDR3 loop: CASSPETRGPYEQYF. Written as DNA, the CDR3 is TGTGCCAGCAGCCCCGAAACGAGGGGGCCCTACGAGCAGTACTTC. V is TRBV7-2 and J is TRBJ2-7, with 7 bases aligning to TRBD1. This CDR3 is 15 amino acids long. V shed 5 bases and J 2 bases; nucleotides not matched to a gene: 9. Germline-derived CDR1 and CDR2 are SGHTA and FQGNSA. The complete variable domain, with remaining parts taken from reference TRBV7-2 and TRBJ2-7, reads GAGVSQSPSNKVTEKGKDVELRCDPISGHTALYWYRQSLGQGLEFLIYFQGNSAPDKSGLPSDRFSAERTGGSVSTLTIQRTQQEDSAVYLCASSPETRGPYEQYFGPGTRLTVT.

The V and J genes are TRBV20-1 and TRBJ1-2; 9 bases agree with TRBD1. This CDR3 is 13 amino acids long. V gave up 0 bases and J gave up 8 bases; unmatched junction bases: 4. From germline, CDR1 is DFQATT and CDR2 SNEGSKA (reference sequence). CDR3 protein: CSARDGQGQGYTF. In nucleotides, the CDR3 is TGCAGTGCTAGAGATGGACAGGGGCAAGGCTACACCTTC.

This clonotype was detected only a few times. The chain employs TRBV12-3 or TRBV12-4 and TRBJ2-1; 12 bases map to TRBD2. The last part of the DNA fits TRBJ2-7 better; the J call may be wrong. This CDR3 is 17 amino acids long. CDR3 bases: TGTGCCAGCAGTCAGGGACTAGCGGGCCGCTCCTACAATGAGCAGTACTTC. Translation gives CASSQGLAGRSYNEQYF.

The CDR3 bases are TGTGCCAGCAGCACCCGGCCGTTGACAGGGGAAAGCACTGAAGCTTTCTTT. Its protein product is CASSTRPLTGESTEAFF. The V gene is TRBV7-9, the J gene TRBJ1-1; TRBD1 agrees at 8 bases. V shed 5 bases and J 4 bases; nucleotides not matched to a gene: 15. This CDR3 is built from 17 residues. Germline V CDR1 and CDR2: SEHNR, FQNEAQ (reference sequence).

J is TRBJ2-5 and V is TRBV29-1; maybe TRBD1 (5 bases). V lost 3 bases, J lost 5 bases, and 13 bases lay in between. Germline lookup yields CDR1 SQVTM and CDR2 ANQGSEA. The CDR3 loop spans 13 amino acids. CDR3 DNA: TGCAGCGTTGAGGTTCTGGGGCGGGAGACCCAGTACTTC. Protein: CSVEVLGRETQYF.

This chain joins TRBV7-9 and TRBJ2-5; TRBD1 is a possible D gene (5 bases). CDR3 size: 15 residues. The germline CDR1 and CDR2 sequences are SEHNR and FQNEAQ (reference sequence). Trimming removed 5 bases at V and 1 base at J, with 14 bases between. The CDR3 bases are TGTGCCAGCAGCCAAACCGGACAAGTCCAAGAGACCCAGTACTTC. The encoded protein is CASSQTGQVQETQYF.

The genes are TRBV24-1 and TRBJ2-7; D unclear. With 0 bases removed from V and 10 bases from J, the gap between germline ends came to 12 bases. Germline CDR1 reads KGHDR; CDR2 reads SFDVKD. The CDR3 has 13 amino acids. As DNA, the CDR3 is TGTGCCACCAGTGATTTGGCCACAAGTACCCAGTACTTC. This codes for CATSDLATSTQYF.

The chain links TRBV7-2 to TRBJ2-3, with TRBD2 identical over 8 bases. Trimming cost V 1 base and J 14 bases; bases outside gene matches: 17. The CDR3 has 16 amino acids. CDR1 is SGHTA and CDR2 is FQGNSA in the germline V gene. This CDR3 is CASSLELLAEHRYAYF. DNA of the CDR3: TGTGCCAGCAGCTTAGAGTTACTAGCGGAGCACAGATACGCGTATTTT.

This chain links TRBV7-2 with TRBJ2-6; D unresolved. The CDR3 length is 15 residues. V lost 3 bases, J lost 0 bases, and 6 bases lay in between. Germline lookup yields CDR1 SGHTA and CDR2 FQGNSA. CDR3 in DNA: TGTGCCAGCAGCTTGGCCCCCTCTGGGGCCAACGTCCTGACTTTC. Translated, it gives CASSLAPSGANVLTF.

This rearrangement joins TRBV25-1 to TRBJ1-4, with D perhaps matching TRBD1 (6 bases). V was pared by 3 bases and J by 10 bases, with 15 bases between. The CDR3 loop spans 14 amino acids. Per germline, CDR1 MGHDK and CDR2 SYGVNS. The CDR3 DNA is TGTGCCAGCAGTGAGGCGGCCACCAGGGGAAAACTGTTTTTT. Translating gives CASSEAATRGKLFF.

This chain links TRBV3-1 with TRBJ1-5; 10 positions match TRBD1. Germline CDR1 reads LGHDT; CDR2 reads YNNKEL (reference sequence). The V gene end was trimmed by 3 bases and the J gene end by 2 bases; junction bases not matched to a gene: 4. The CDR3 covers 16 residues. CDR3 coding DNA: TGTGCCAGCAGCCAGGAAGGGACAGGGGGCAATCAGCCCCAGCATTTT. Amino acids: CASSQEGTGGNQPQHF.

The chain links TRBV7-2 to TRBJ2-2; D is uncertain. This CDR3 comprises 14 residues. Germline loops: CDR1 SGHTA, CDR2 FQGNSA. The germline V and J ends were trimmed by 5 bases and 5 bases, with 12 bases remaining between them. The CDR3 sequence: CASSAPPGTGELFF. The CDR3, as DNA: TGTGCCAGCAGCGCTCCGCCCGGTACCGGGGAGCTGTTTTTT.

V and J are TRBV4-3 and TRBJ2-7, with D possibly matching TRBD1 (6 bases). This CDR3 region has 13 residues. The germline CDR1 and CDR2 sequences are LGHNA and YSLEER. V lost 4 bases and J lost 6, with 13 bases in between. The CDR3 DNA is TGCGCCAGCAGCCTGAACAGGGTATTCGAGCAGTACTTC. It specifies CASSLNRVFEQYF.

This clonotype has ten or more counts. The chain employs TRBV3-1 and TRBJ2-3; D uncertain. CDR1 is LGHDT and CDR2 is YNNKEL in the germline V gene (reference sequence). The CDR3 has 12 residues. V was clipped by 6 bases and J by 3 bases, with 7 bases between them. The CDR3 here is CASSRRTDTQYF. The CDR3 DNA sequence: TGTGCCAGCAGTAGAAGGACAGATACGCAGTATTTT.